A selection of T cell receptor beta chains follows, all from one sample in a study of post-analysis software for immune sequencing data. TCRdb reprocessed the PCR reads via MiXCR and lists one record per CDR3 protein. This sample yields about 770,000 distinct CDR3 sequences, of which 40% to 55% are seen a single time; roughly 4.9% belongs to the top ten. The material sequenced was blood. The receptors were sampled from a girl aged 5-17 years with multiple sclerosis. Each CDR3 is given without its conserved first and last residue. Not every row has a clone size; where given, it reads once, few, many or a size class.

J: TRBJ1-2; size: -; V: TRBV20-1; length: 11; CDR3: SAFQGGNYGYT
J: TRBJ2-1; size: -; V: TRBV20-1; length: 12; CDR3: SASRRDSYNEQF
J: TRBJ2-5; size: -; V: TRBV5-1; length: 12; CDR3: ASSLGTVKETQY
J: TRBJ2-7; size: -; V: TRBV7-8; length: 10; CDR3: ASSPDGLPKY
J: TRBJ1-2; size: -; V: TRBV20-1; length: 10; CDR3: SAQDRLYGYT
J: TRBJ2-7; size: -; V: TRBV29-1; length: 12; CDR3: SARTSGTMYEQY
J: -; size: -; V: TRBV27; length: 17; CDR3: ASSLSPPWGLAANYEQY
J: TRBJ2-1; size: -; V: TRBV20-1; length: 13; CDR3: SAEGLAGAYNEQF
J: TRBJ2-5; size: -; V: TRBV6-1; length: 14; CDR3: ASSEGEANSQETQY
J: TRBJ2-7; size: -; V: TRBV7-9; length: 13; CDR3: ASSTPTSGNYEQY
J: TRBJ1-1; size: once; V: TRBV12-3/TRBV12-4; length: 12; CDR3: ASSSRGEDTEAF
J: TRBJ1-1; size: -; V: TRBV5-1; length: 13; CDR3: ASSPRDLGNTEAF
J: TRBJ2-1; size: -; V: TRBV6-5; length: 13; CDR3: ASSYSTSGVGEQF
J: TRBJ1-1; size: -; V: TRBV4-3; length: 14; CDR3: ASSQDPRRGDTEAF
J: TRBJ1-2; size: few; V: TRBV7-3; length: 16; CDR3: ASSLTAWTDRLNYGYT
J: TRBJ2-5; size: -; V: TRBV7-2; length: 13; CDR3: ASSLDREKMETQY
J: TRBJ2-1; size: -; V: TRBV20-1; length: 14; CDR3: SARDYSGRAYNEQF